This TCR beta chain was identified in a study of T cells in Graves' hyperthyroidism and ophthalmopathy. Looked up from germline, CDR1 is LNHDA and CDR2 is SQIVND (reference sequence). The CDR3 runs 19 residues. V lost 4 bases, J lost 4 bases, and 26 bases lay in between. At least ten counts were recorded for this clonotype. RNA transcripts yielded amplified TCR beta CDR3 regions. TCR CDR3 underwent first-round RT-PCR with the HTBI primer set. TCRdb independently ran MiXCR on the multiplex PCR reads; one entry per CDR3 protein. This table has roughly 500,000 distinct CDR3 sequences, around 22% appearing once.

Material: blood. The V and J genes are TRBV19 and TRBJ1-3, with D possibly TRBD1 on 5 matching bases. This receptor was obtained from a woman aged 25-40 years with Graves' ophthalmopathy. The CDR3 here is CASSTRSGNGDGAGNTIYF. CDR3 DNA: TGTGCCAGTAGTACACGATCCGGGAACGGGGACGGCGCGGGAAACACCATATATTTT.